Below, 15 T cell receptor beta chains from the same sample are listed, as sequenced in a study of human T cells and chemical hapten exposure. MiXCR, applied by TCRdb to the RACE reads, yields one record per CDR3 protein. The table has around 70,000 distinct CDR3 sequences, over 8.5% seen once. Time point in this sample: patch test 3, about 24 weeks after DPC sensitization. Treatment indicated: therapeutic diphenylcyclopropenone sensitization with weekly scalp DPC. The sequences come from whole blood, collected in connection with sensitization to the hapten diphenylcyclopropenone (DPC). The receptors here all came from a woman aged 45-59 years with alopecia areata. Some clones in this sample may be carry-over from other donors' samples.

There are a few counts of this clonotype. The CDR3: CASSQDHRQPQHF. CDR3 in DNA: TGTGCCAGCAGCCAAGATCATAGGCAGCCCCAGCATTTT. The chain employs TRBV14 and TRBJ1-5, with D uncertain. V was cut by 0 bases and J by 7 bases, with 7 bases left in between. Germline lookup yields CDR1 SGHDN and CDR2 FVKESK. The CDR3 sequence is 13 residues long.

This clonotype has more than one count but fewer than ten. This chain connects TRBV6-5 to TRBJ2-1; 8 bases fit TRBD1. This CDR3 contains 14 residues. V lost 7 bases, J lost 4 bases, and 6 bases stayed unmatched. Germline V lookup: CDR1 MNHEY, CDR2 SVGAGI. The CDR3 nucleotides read TGTGCCAGCACCCGGACAGGGCCTTACAATGAGCAGTTCTTC. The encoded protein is CASTRTGPYNEQFF.

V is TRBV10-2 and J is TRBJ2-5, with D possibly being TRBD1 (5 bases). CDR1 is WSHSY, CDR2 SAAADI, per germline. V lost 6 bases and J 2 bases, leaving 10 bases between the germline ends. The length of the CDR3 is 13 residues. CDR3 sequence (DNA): TGCGCCAGCAGAGAGACAGTACAAGAGACCCAGTACTTC. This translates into CASRETVQETQYF.

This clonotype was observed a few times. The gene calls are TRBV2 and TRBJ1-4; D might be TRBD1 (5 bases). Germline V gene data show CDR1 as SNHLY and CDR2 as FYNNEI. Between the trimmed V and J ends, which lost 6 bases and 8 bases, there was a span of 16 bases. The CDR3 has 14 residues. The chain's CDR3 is CASSALRRGEKLFF. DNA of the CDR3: TGTGCCAGCAGCGCACTCCGGAGGGGAGAAAAACTGTTTTTT.

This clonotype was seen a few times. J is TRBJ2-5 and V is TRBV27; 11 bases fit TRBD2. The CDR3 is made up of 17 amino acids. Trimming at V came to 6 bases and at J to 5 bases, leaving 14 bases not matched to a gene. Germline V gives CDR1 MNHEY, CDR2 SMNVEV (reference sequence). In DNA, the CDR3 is TGTGCCAGCAGAACGGGACTAGCGGTTCCGGAAGGCGAGACCCAGTACTTC. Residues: CASRTGLAVPEGETQYF.

CDR3 bases: TGTGCCAGCTCCGCTAATGTCGGGGGACGAGACGAGCAGTACTTC. Amino acid sequence: CASSANVGGRDEQYF. V and J are TRBV18 and TRBJ2-7, with D tentatively TRBD2 (6 bases). Germline V lookup: CDR1 KGHSH, CDR2 LQKENI. The CDR3 sequence is 15 residues long. Trimming removed 6 bases at V and 5 bases at J, with 20 bases between.

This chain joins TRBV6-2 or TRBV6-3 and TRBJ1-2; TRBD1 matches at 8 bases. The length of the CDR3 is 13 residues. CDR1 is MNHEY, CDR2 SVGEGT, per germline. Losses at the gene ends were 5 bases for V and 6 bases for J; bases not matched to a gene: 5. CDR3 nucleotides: TGTGCCAGCAGTACGGACAGGGCTGATGGCTACACCTTC. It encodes CASSTDRADGYTF.

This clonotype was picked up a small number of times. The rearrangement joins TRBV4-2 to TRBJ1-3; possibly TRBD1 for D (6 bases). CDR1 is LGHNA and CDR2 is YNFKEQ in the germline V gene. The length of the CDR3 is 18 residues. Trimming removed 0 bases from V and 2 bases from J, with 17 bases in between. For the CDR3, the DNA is TGTGCCAGCAGCCAAGATAATCCAAACAGGGTAACTGGAAACACCATATATTTT. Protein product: CASSQDNPNRVTGNTIYF.

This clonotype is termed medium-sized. Here the CDR3 reads CASSFTRTNEKLFF. CDR3 bases: TGTGCCAGCAGCTTCACACGGACTAATGAAAAACTGTTTTTT. V is TRBV11-2 and J is TRBJ1-4; D is unresolved. Germline V gene sequence: CDR1 SGHAT, CDR2 FQNNGV. Trimming pared 3 bases from V and 2 bases from J, leaving 7 bases between. This CDR3 has 14 amino acids.

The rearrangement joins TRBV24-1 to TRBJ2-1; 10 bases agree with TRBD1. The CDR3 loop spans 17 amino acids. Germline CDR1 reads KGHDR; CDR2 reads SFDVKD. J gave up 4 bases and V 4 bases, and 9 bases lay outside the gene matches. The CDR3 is CATSDATGTGVYNEQFF. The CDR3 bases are TGTGCCACCAGTGACGCCACCGGGACAGGGGTTTACAATGAGCAGTTCTTC.

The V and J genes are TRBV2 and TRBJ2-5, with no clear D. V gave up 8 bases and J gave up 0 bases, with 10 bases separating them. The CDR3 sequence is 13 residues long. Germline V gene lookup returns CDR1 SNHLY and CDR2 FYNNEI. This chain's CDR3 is CASLDRYQETQYF. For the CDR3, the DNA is TGTGCCAGCCTGGACCGATACCAAGAGACCCAGTACTTC. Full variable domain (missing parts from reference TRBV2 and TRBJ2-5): EPEVTQTPSHQVTQMGQEVILRCVPISNHLYFYWYRQILGQKVEFLVSFYNNEISEKSEIFDDQFSVERPDGSNFTLKIRSTKLEDSAMYFCASLDRYQETQYFGPGTRLLVL.

The CDR3: CSVVAEVGTEAFF. The CDR3, as DNA: TGCAGCGTTGTAGCAGAGGTGGGGACTGAAGCTTTCTTT. The V and J genes are TRBV29-1 and TRBJ1-1, with D unresolved. V lost 4 bases, J lost 5 bases, and 14 bases lay in between. Looked up from germline, CDR1 is SQVTM and CDR2 is ANQGSEA. This CDR3 has 13 amino acids.

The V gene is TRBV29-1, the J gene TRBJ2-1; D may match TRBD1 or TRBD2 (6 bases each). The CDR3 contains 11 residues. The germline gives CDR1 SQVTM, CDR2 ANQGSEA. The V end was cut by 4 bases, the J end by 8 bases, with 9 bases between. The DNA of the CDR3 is TGCAGCGTTGCGGAGGGGGATGAGCAGTTCTTC. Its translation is CSVAEGDEQFF.

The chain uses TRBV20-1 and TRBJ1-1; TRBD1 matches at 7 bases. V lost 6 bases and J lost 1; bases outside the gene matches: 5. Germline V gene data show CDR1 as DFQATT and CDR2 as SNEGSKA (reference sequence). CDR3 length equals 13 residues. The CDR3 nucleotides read TGCAGTGCCCCCGACAGGGAGAACACTGAAGCTTTCTTT. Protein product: CSAPDRENTEAFF.

CDR3 DNA sequence: TGCAGCGTTGGCTGGGGGACTGATACGCAGTATTTT. The encoded protein is CSVGWGTDTQYF. V and J are TRBV29-1 and TRBJ2-3; D possibly corresponds to TRBD2 (6 bases). Deletions cut 4 bases from V and 6 bases from J, with 11 bases between. Per the germline V gene, CDR1 is SQVTM and CDR2 is ANQGSEA. The CDR3 loop spans 12 amino acids.